This TCR beta chain appears in the sequencing data of a study of regulatory T cells in long-lasting Graves disease (dated by TCRdb to the early 2020s). About the investigation overall: Newly diagnosed Graves' disease patients had taken antithyroid drugs for less than 3 months. A total of roughly 35 samples underwent TCR sequencing: roughly 13 from persistent and roughly 20 from newly diagnosed Graves' disease patients. The study was conducted in China and was registered as a clinical trial. This study used TCR sequencing and RNA sequencing of peripheral blood to compare persistent Graves' disease patients against newly diagnosed Graves' disease patients. General study outcomes and caveats: Peripheral blood alone was examined, since thyroid tissue, which constituted the primary lesion, could not be accessed. Preferential use of TRBV28, TRBJ1-2 and TRBJ2-5 was observed in persistent disease, whereas TRBV20-1 and TRBJ2-1 were favored in newly diagnosed disease. Sequencing and analysis were limited to the TCR beta chain. The authors noted that the small sample size was a limitation that may lower accuracy. Lower TCR Shannon entropy and fewer highly expanded clones were observed in persistent Graves' disease patients than in newly diagnosed patients, which suggested clonal expansion. Persistent patients shared more public clonotypes among themselves (2,741) than newly diagnosed patients did (approximately 900).

The germline V gene specifies MGHRA as CDR1 and YSYEKL as CDR2. From its cysteine to its phenylalanine, the CDR3 spans 13 amino acids. The only DNA kept is the CDR3, 39 bases in frame from the first base. Trimming at the junction amounts to 3 bases on V and 1 base on J, and the germline ends lie 4 bases apart. Libraries were constructed by multiplex PCR. TCRdb lists the instrument as Illumina HiSeq 4000. TCR beta libraries were built with iRepertoire HTBI primers and Arm-PCR amplification of CDR3 regions. PCR products were gel purified before sequencing. The authors processed their data as follows. A total of roughly 65 TRBV and about 13 TRBJ segments were identified across samples and were used for gene usage analysis of CDR3 amino acid clonotypes. COPE and FqMerger were used to merge the filtered high-quality paired reads into contigs. BLAST was used to align contigs to IMGT TRBV, TRBD and TRBJ reference genes, with CDR3 defined following IMGT. Clonotypes above 0.1% frequency were classified as highly expanded clones. Repertoire diversity was measured by Shannon entropy, and V-J evenness by the Gini coefficient. A clonotype found in more than one individual was treated as public. Using fastp at Q25 and MiXCR, TCRdb reprocessed the public reads and kept productive beta chains. Records with the same CDR3 protein are collapsed into one entry carrying the most frequent genes and DNA. TCRdb's processing, not the authors', yielded these V and J calls. Recorded for this sample are around 400,000 distinct CDR3 sequences; approximately 12% of them occurred a single time. The ten largest clones capture over 15% of the sample.

The time point label, as the study defines it: newly diagnosed GD, antithyroid drugs for less than 3 months. For both TCR sequencing and RNA sequencing, RNA was extracted from PBMCs in TRIzol. The diagnosis of Graves' disease followed American Thyroid Association guidelines. Patients for the study were recruited at an endocrinology department in Xi'an, China. Each patient gave roughly 10 milliliters of peripheral blood, collected in an EDTA anticoagulant tube. Ficoll Paque Plus density gradient separation was used to isolate PBMCs, and no further T cell sorting was done. RNA quality was checked with an Agilent 2100 Bioanalyzer and agarose gel, and concentration with a NanoDrop 2000. This clonotype was detected only a few times. Its antigen is still unknown. The record has no base qualities; no much larger clone is one base away. The same sample was also studied in work on T cells in Graves' hyperthyroidism and ophthalmopathy. The second study also describes: Stable Graves' hyperthyroidism was defined as the absence of progression to ophthalmopathy over 18 months of follow-up. Hyperthyroidism patients were newly diagnosed, had a disease duration of under 2 months, and were aged 18 to 65 years. Exclusion was applied to patients with uncontrolled infections, other autoimmune diseases, pregnancy or lactation. Diagnoses relied on clinical symptoms, serum thyroxine and TRAb, thyroid ultrasound and orbital computed tomography. The TCR CDR3 was subjected to a first round of RT-PCR using the HTBI primer set and the Qiagen OneStep RT-PCR kit. Most expanded thyroid clonotypes (frequency above 0.001) were also detected in blood, suggesting blood repertoires may reflect thyroid immune responses. A model built on a 13 V-J signature distinguished ophthalmopathy from stable hyperthyroidism, reaching approximately 89% sensitivity and around 82% specificity in cross-validation and 80%/75% in testing. During validation, the model predicted progression to ophthalmopathy a median of around 6 months ahead of onset, with more than 55% sensitivity and under 85% specificity. TCR V-J signatures able to tell the groups apart were searched for in a discovery cohort of 90 to 100 patients, of whom more than 40 had Graves' ophthalmopathy and more than 55 had stable Graves' hyperthyroidism. An independent validation cohort of about 20 hyperthyroidism patients and about 16 patients who later progressed to ophthalmopathy tested prospective prediction of ophthalmopathy. For training and testing, the approximately 97 patients in the discovery cohort were randomly divided in a 7:3 ratio. The study also compared thyroid tissue and blood T-cell repertoires from five or six Graves' hyperthyroidism patients. After blood sampling, hyperthyroidism patients were treated with methimazole at a starting dose of 30 mg daily, and ophthalmopathy patients were treated with high-dose intravenous methylprednisolone. The libraries were constructed in a second round of multiplex PCR and then size-selected and purified. Paired-end sequencing of the libraries was performed with 100 bp reads on an Illumina HiSeq2000. SOAPnuke was used to process the raw data, throwing out any read that contained adapters or uncalled bases, had a mean Phred below 15, or lacked an exact constant-primer or identifier match. COPE v1.2.5 was used to merge the high-quality paired reads, and each unique nucleotide sequence was defined as a clonotype. MiTCR v1.1 was used to align clonotypes to the IMGT TRBV, TRBD and TRBJ reference segments. The analysis was restricted to V-J combinations with a frequency above 0.0001, which together covered 99.2% of the repertoires. The TCS score was defined as F50 (clonal expansion) divided by E x V (chaos), with BLOSUM62-based TCRdist calculated between CDR3 peptides within each V-J. Welch's t-statistics and random forest reduced some 510 V-J features to 10 to 15, which were used in a naive Bayes classifier (R e1071). No statistical method was used to fix the sample size in advance, and group allocation was not hidden from the investigators. According to the paper, TCR Vbeta CDR3 sequencing was carried out on some 140 peripheral blood samples, which came from around 43 ophthalmopathy, 80 or so hyperthyroidism and roughly 17 progressor patients.

The sample here was peripheral blood mononuclear cells (PBMCs), taken at new diagnosis, from a patient treated with antithyroid drugs. This sequence uses TRBV4-1 and TRBJ1-5, with the D gene call left open. The TCR comes from a woman aged 18-35 years with Graves disease. Donor details come from another sample of the same person, matched by shared clones. At the DNA level, the sequence is TGCGCCAGCAGCCATTACAGCAATCAGCCCCAGCATTTT. Translated, it reads CASSHYSNQPQHF.